A single T cell receptor (beta chain) is shown here with its context. This record belongs to a study of blood T cell repertoires in COVID-19. The wider study: T cells, B-cell-depleted T cells, or PBMCs provided the cDNA or gDNA that served as material.

From germline, CDR1 is MDHEN and CDR2 SYDVKM. Trimming removed 5 bases from V and 7 bases from J, with 18 bases in between. The CDR3 has 16 residues. Only in-frame clones appear in the TCRdb table, and some are missing; sequencing was by immunoSEQ multiplex PCR. The table includes 90,000 or so clones, 89% detected once. Input material: peripheral blood. V gene TRBV28 combines with J gene TRBJ1-6; TRBD1 might be the D (5 bases). This clonotype was obtained from a woman aged 70-85 years with acute or convalescent COVID-19. CDR3 in DNA: TGTGCCAGCAGTGCTTCCAGGACATGGGAAAATTCACCCCTCCACTTT. Amino acids: CASSASRTWENSPLHF.